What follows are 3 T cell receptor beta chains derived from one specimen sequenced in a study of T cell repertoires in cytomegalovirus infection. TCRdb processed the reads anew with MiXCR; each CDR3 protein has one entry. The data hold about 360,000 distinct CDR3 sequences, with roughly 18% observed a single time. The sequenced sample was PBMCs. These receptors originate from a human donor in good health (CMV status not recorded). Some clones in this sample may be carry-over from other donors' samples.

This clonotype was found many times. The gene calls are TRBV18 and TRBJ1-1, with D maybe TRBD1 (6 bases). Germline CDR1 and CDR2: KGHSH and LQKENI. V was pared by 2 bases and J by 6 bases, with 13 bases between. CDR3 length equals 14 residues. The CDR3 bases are TGTGCCAGCTCACCAAGTTGGGGGCTGGCTGAAGCTTTCTTT. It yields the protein CASSPSWGLAEAFF.

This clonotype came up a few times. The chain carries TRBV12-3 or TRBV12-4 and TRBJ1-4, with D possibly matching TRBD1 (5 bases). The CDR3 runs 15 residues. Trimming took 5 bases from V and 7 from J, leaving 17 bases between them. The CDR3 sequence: CASSAPGELGEKLFF. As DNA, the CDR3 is TGTGCCAGCAGTGCTCCGGGGGAGTTAGGTGAAAAACTGTTTTTT.

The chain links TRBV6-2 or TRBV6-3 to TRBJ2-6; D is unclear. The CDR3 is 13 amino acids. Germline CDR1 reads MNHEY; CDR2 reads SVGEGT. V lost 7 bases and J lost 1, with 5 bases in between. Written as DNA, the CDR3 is TGTGCCAGCACCGTTTCTGGGGCCAACGTCCTGACTTTC. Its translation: CASTVSGANVLTF.